The following is a T cell receptor beta chain sequence with its context. This clone was seen once. Its antigen remains unidentified. Base-call qualities are not available, and no considerably larger clone is one nucleotide away. Reading the germline V gene (reference sequence) gives CDR1 LNHDA and CDR2 SQIVND. V is pared back by 3 bases and J by 6 bases, with 18 bases lying between the germline termini. Reading from cysteine to phenylalanine, the CDR3 counts 16 amino acids. CDR3 DNA is the only sequence kept; it has 48 bases, read in frame from the first base. TCRbeta CDR3 regions were amplified from genomic DNA by means of the immunoSEQ Assay, a bias-controlled multiplex PCR. In the original analysis: Nucleated cell counts per sample were estimated from amplification of reference gene primers within the assay. To quantify the absolute abundance of each unique TCRbeta CDR3 rearrangement, sequence reads were collapsed and filtered. For each sample, productive Simpson clonality was calculated as the square root of Simpson's diversity index over productive rearrangements. Imported from immuneACCESS, the table was reduced by TCRdb to in-frame sequences with V and J called. These copies leave out some clones; in studies compared against another copy, an unresolved V gene accounts for under half, and the cause of the remainder is not known. The V and J calls and the clone size are those of that table, but D and trimming were determined from the DNA. Counted in this sample were some 150,000 clones; roughly four fifths of them appeared once. In total, the top ten clones hold roughly 2.6% of the sample.

The sample comes from a study of blood T cell repertoires in COVID-19 (dated by TCRdb to 2019 to 2021). Notes on the research overall: Samples from collaborators originated in the United States, Italy and Spain and spanned both the acute and convalescent phases of COVID-19. The material from the prospective study consisted of cDNA or gDNA derived from T cells, B-cell-depleted T cells, or PBMCs. Subjects who had been exposed to COVID-19, were actively infected with it, or had recovered from it provided the deeply sampled blood TCRbeta repertoires that made up the dataset. A freely available public database, intended as a resource for researchers studying the immune response to SARS-CoV-2, is where the repertoires were released. Samples were obtained from the ongoing ImmuneRACE study (first 160 participants) and from over 1,000 subjects provided by 6 global collaborators. A de-identified subject ID, COVID-19 status, age in years and sex were almost always included in the sample metadata. Where HLA class I and class II types were available, the types were taken from metadata supplied by the sample provider, not from assay-based typing. Here is what the overall study found, with its caveats: The quantity of clinical and demographic metadata differed by source and by participant and was supplied without curation.

Each collaborating institution followed its own protocols to collect whole blood in K2EDTA tubes. Collaborator samples were shipped for TCRbeta analysis as frozen whole blood, isolated PBMCs, or DNA extracted from either sample type. Material: peripheral blood. This clonotype was obtained from a human donor with acute or convalescent COVID-19. The donor label of this sample is uncertain. This receptor chain uses TRBV19 and TRBJ1-5, with TRBD1 perhaps the D gene, on 6 matching bases. The encoded CDR3 is CASSMLTGGGSQPQHF. In nucleotide form, the sequence is TGTGCCAGTAGTATGTTGACAGGCGGCGGGTCTCAGCCCCAGCATTTT. Supplemented by the reference TRBV19 and TRBJ1-5 proteins around the CDR3, the complete variable domain is DGGITQSPKYLFRKEGQNVTLSCEQNLNHDAMYWYRQDPGQGLRLIYYSQIVNDFQKGDIAEGYSVSREKKESFPLTVTSAQKNPTAFYLCASSMLTGGGSQPQHFGDGTRLSIL.